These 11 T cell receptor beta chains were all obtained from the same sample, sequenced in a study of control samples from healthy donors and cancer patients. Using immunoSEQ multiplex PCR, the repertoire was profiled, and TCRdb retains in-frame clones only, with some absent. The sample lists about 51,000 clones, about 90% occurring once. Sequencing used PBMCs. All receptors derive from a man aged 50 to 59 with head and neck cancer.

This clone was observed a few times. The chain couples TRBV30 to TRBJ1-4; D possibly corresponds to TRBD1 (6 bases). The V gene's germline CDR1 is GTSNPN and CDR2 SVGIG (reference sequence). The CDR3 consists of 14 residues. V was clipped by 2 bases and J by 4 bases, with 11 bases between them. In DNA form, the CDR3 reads TGTGCCTGGAGTCAAGGGGGGGGTAATGAAAAACTGTTTTTT. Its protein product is CAWSQGGGNEKLFF.

CDR3 amino acids: CAVAGTGLKGGYTF. The CDR3 bases are TGTGCCGTCGCCGGGACAGGGTTAAAGGGTGGCTACACCTTC. The gene calls are TRBV10-3 and TRBJ1-2, with 9 bases matching TRBD1. The CDR3 covers 14 residues. Unmatched junction bases numbered 14, after V lost 11 bases and J lost 7 bases. Per the germline V gene, CDR1 is ENHRY and CDR2 is SYGVKD.

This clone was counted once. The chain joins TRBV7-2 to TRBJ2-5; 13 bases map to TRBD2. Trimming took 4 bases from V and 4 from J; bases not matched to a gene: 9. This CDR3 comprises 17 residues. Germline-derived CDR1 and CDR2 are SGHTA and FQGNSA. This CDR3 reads CASSSLGLAGVGETQYF. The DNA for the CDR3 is TGTGCCAGCAGCTCATTAGGACTAGCGGGAGTGGGAGAGACCCAGTACTTC.

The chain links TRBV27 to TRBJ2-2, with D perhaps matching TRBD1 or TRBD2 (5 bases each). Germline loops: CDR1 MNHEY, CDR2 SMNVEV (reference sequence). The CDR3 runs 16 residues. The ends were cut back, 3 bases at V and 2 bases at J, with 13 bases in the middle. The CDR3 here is CASSLWRTLNTGELFF. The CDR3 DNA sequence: TGTGCCAGCAGTTTGTGGAGGACACTAAACACCGGGGAGCTGTTTTTT.

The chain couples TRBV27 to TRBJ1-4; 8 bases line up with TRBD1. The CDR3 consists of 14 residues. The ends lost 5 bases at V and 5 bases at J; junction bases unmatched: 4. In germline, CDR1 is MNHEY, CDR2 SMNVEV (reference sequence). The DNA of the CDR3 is TGTGCCAGCAGTCCCTCAGGGGGCAATGAAAAACTGTTTTTT. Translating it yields CASSPSGGNEKLFF.

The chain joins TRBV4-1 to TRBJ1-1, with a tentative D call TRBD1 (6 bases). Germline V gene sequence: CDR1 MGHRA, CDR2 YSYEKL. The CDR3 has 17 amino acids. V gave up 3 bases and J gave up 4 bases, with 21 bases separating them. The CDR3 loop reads CASSQPLGGARITEAFF. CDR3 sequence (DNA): TGCGCCAGCAGCCAGCCGTTGGGGGGCGCGAGGATCACTGAAGCTTTCTTT.

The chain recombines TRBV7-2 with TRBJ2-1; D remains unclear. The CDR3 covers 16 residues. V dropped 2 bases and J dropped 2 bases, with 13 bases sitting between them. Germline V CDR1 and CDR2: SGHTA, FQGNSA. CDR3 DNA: TGTGCCAGCAGCTTAACCGTGGACCGTCCCTACAATGAGCAGTTCTTC. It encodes CASSLTVDRPYNEQFF.

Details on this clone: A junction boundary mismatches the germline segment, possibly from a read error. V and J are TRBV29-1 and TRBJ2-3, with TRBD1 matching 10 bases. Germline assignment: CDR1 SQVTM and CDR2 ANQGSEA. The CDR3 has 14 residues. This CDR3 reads CSIDRGLDTDTQYF. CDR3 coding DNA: TGCAGCATTGACAGGGGGCTCGACACAGATACGCAGTATTTT.

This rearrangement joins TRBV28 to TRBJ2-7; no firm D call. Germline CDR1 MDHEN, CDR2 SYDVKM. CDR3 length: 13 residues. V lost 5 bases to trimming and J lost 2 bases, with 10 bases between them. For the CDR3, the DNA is TGTGCCAGCAGTCCGGGCACTACCTACGAGCAGTACTTC. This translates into CASSPGTTYEQYF.

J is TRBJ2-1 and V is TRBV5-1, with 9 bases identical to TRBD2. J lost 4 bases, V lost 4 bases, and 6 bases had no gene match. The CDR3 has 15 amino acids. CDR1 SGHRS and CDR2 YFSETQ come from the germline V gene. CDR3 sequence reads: CASSVSSGMYNEQFF. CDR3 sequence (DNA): TGCGCCAGCAGCGTCTCTAGCGGGATGTACAATGAGCAGTTCTTC.

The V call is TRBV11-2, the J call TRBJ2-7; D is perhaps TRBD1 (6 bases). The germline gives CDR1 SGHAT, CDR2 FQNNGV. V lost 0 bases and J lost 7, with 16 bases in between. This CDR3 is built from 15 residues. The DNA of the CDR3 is TGTGCCAGCAGCTTAGAGGACAGCTCCTCGGGGGAGCAGTACTTC. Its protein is CASSLEDSSSGEQYF.